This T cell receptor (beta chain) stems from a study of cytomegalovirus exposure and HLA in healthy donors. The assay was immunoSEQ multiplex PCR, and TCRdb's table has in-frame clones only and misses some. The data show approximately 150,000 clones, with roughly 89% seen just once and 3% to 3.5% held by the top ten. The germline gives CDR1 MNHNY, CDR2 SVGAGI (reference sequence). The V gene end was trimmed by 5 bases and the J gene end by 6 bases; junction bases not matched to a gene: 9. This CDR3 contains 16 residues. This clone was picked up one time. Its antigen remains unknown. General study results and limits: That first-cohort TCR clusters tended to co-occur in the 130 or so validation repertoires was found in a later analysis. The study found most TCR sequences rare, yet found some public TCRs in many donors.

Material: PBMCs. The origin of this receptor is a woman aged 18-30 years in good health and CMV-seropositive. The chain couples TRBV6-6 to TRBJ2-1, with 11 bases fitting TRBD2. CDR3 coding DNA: TGTGCCAGCAGTCACGGGGGGCTAGCGGGAGGCAATGAGCAGTTCTTC. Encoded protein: CASSHGGLAGGNEQFF.